This T cell receptor (beta chain) was captured by sequencing in a study of blood T cell repertoires in COVID-19. Study context: Samples representing acute and convalescent COVID-19 were sourced from the United States, Italy and Spain.

TCRdb keeps only in-frame clones here, not all; method: immunoSEQ multiplex PCR. The table includes 100,000 to 150,000 clones, almost 70% detected once. This clone was seen more than once but under ten times. Germline V lookup: CDR1 LNHDA, CDR2 SQIVND (reference sequence). Trimming at V came to 4 bases and at J to 0 bases, leaving 5 bases not matched to a gene. This CDR3 spans 15 amino acids. The source is a woman in her seventies with acute or convalescent COVID-19. This chain uses TRBV19 with TRBJ1-2; 7 nucleotides align to TRBD1. The sequencing input was peripheral blood. CDR3 amino acids: CASSKPGQTNYGYTF. In DNA, the CDR3 is TGTGCCAGTAGTAAACCGGGACAGACTAACTATGGCTACACCTTC.